This T cell receptor (beta chain) was sequenced in a study of blood T cell repertoires in COVID-19. Background on the study: Collection of acute and convalescent COVID-19 samples took place in the United States, Italy and Spain. Sample material is recorded as cDNA or gDNA derived from T cells, B-cell-depleted T cells, or PBMCs.

The V end lost 7 bases, the J end lost 5 bases, and 16 bases lay between the germline ends. The CDR3 contains 14 residues. From germline, CDR1 is SGHTA and CDR2 FQGNSA. In the original processing: Counts of nucleated cells, estimated from reference gene primer amplification, were obtained. Produced via immunoSEQ multiplex PCR; TCRdb's table is partial and in-frame only. V and J calls and clone size are copied from that table; D and trimming were computed from the DNA. The repertoire has 300,000 to 400,000 clones, 65% to 85% of them found once; the top ten carry 2.5% to 3.5%. Sample: peripheral blood. The sequence was obtained from a man under 40 with active or convalescent COVID-19. The chain uses TRBV7-2 and TRBJ2-3, with D possibly matching TRBD2 (7 bases). CDR3 sequence (DNA): TGTGCCAGCATGCTGGCGGGGGCGGGAGATACGCAGTATTTT. It yields the protein CASMLAGAGDTQYF.